Following are 20 T cell receptor beta chains from one sample sequenced in a study of shared clonotypes between healthy human individuals. Sequencing was performed with immunoSEQ multiplex PCR; in TCRdb, only in-frame clones are kept and a portion is missing. Among more than 2 million clones listed, about 95% were seen once. Naive CD8 cells lacked CD45RO and underwent positive selection for CCR7, leaving out terminally differentiated effector memory CD45RA+ cells. The specimen was naive CD8+ T cells sorted from blood. The source of these receptors is a young man in good health.

This sequence joins TRBV27 and TRBJ2-3, with 8 bases that match TRBD2. The ends lost 5 bases at V and 4 bases at J; junction bases unmatched: 8. CDR3 length: 15 residues. Germline CDR1 reads MNHEY; CDR2 reads SMNVEV (reference sequence). The CDR3 here is CASSPSGGLADTQYF. The CDR3 bases are TGTGCCAGCAGTCCTTCGGGGGGGCTGGCAGATACGCAGTATTTT.

The chain uses TRBV2 and TRBJ1-1; possibly TRBD1 for D (6 bases). The CDR3 sequence is 12 residues long. From germline, CDR1 is SNHLY and CDR2 FYNNEI. The V and J ends lost 9 bases and 2 bases respectively, with 10 bases between them. CDR3 coding DNA: TGTGCCAGGGGGGGGCTAAACACTGAAGCTTTCTTT. Protein: CARGGLNTEAFF.

This chain links TRBV7-2 with TRBJ1-1; tentative D call: TRBD1 (5 bases). Per germline, CDR1 SGHTA and CDR2 FQGNSA. The V and J ends lost 7 bases and 3 bases respectively, with 12 bases between them. CDR3 size: 13 residues. The chain's CDR3 is CASTSLGDTEAFF. CDR3 bases: TGTGCCAGCACCTCGTTGGGGGACACTGAAGCTTTCTTT.

The chain combines TRBV19 with TRBJ2-7; perhaps D is TRBD1 or TRBD2 (5 bases each). Per the germline V gene, CDR1 is LNHDA and CDR2 is SQIVND (reference sequence). The V and J ends lost 3 bases and 6 bases respectively, with 18 bases between them. CDR3 size: 15 residues. The CDR3 DNA follows: TGTGCCAGTAGTATGCGTCCGGGACCCCTCCCCGAGCAGTACTTC. Its translation: CASSMRPGPLPEQYF.

The chain is built from TRBV28 and TRBJ2-7; TRBD1 matches at 9 bases. This CDR3 is 19 amino acids long. The junction had 16 bases not matched to a gene; V was cut back by 2 bases and J by 2 bases. Germline CDR1 MDHEN, CDR2 SYDVKM. The CDR3 is CASSLRGPGYRDRAYEQYF. The DNA for the CDR3 is TGTGCCAGCAGTTTACGGGGACCGGGGTACAGGGACAGGGCCTACGAGCAGTACTTC.

This chain uses TRBV4-1 with TRBJ1-2, with TRBD1 identical over 10 bases. The CDR3 is 16 residues long. V was clipped by 0 bases and J by 6 bases; unmatched bases: 7. In germline, CDR1 is MGHRA, CDR2 YSYEKL. The CDR3 DNA is TGCGCCAGCAGCCAAGAGCCCGGGACAGGGGTTAATGGCTACACCTTC. Translated, it gives CASSQEPGTGVNGYTF.

The chain carries TRBV28 and TRBJ2-7; D gene uncertain. The CDR3 contains 14 residues. From germline, CDR1 is MDHEN and CDR2 SYDVKM. Trimming removed 3 bases at V and 5 bases at J, with 14 bases between. The DNA of the CDR3 is TGTGCCAGCAGTTTGGGCAGCTCCGGCGACGAGCAGTACTTC. Translation gives CASSLGSSGDEQYF.

The chain has TRBV30 and TRBJ2-5; maybe TRBD2 (6 bases). Deletions cut 4 bases from V and 3 bases from J, with 12 bases between. The germline V gene encodes CDR1 GTSNPN and CDR2 SVGIG (reference sequence). This CDR3 has 13 amino acids. The CDR3 DNA sequence: TGTGCCTGGACCCGGGACTCCGAAGAGACCCAGTACTTC. Translated: CAWTRDSEETQYF. Drawing the rest from reference TRBV30 and TRBJ2-5, the complete variable domain is SQTIHQWPATLVQPVGSPLSLECTVEGTSNPNLYWYRQAAGRGLQLLFYSVGIGQISSEVPQNLSASRPQDRQFILSSKKLLLSDSGFYLCAWTRDSEETQYFGPGTRLLVL.

This sequence joins TRBV7-2 and TRBJ2-3, with no clear D. V gave up 5 bases and J gave up 2 bases, with 8 bases separating them. The germline gives CDR1 SGHTA, CDR2 FQGNSA. This CDR3 has 13 amino acids. CDR3 nucleotides: TGTGCCAGCAGCCCCTACCCCACAGATACGCAGTATTTT. Protein: CASSPYPTDTQYF.

The gene calls are TRBV7-9 and TRBJ2-7; D gene unclear. The CDR3 is 13 amino acids. The V and J ends lost 5 bases and 4 bases respectively, with 12 bases between them. Germline CDR1 and CDR2: SEHNR and FQNEAQ (reference sequence). Written as DNA, the CDR3 is TGTGCCAGCAGCACCGCAGGATTTTACGAGCAGTACTTC. Translated, it gives CASSTAGFYEQYF.

CDR3 nucleotide sequence: TGTGCCAGCAGCCCCCCGGACAGGGCCTACGAGCAGTACTTC. It encodes CASSPPDRAYEQYF. This rearrangement joins TRBV13 to TRBJ2-7, with TRBD1 matching over 8 bases. Unmatched junction bases numbered 5, after V lost 5 bases and J lost 2 bases. Germline CDR1 and CDR2: PRHDT and FYEKMQ (reference sequence). This CDR3 comprises 14 residues. Variable domain in full (rest from reference TRBV13 and TRBJ2-7): AAGVIQSPRHLIKEKRETATLKCYPIPRHDTVYWYQQGPGQDPQFLISFYEKMQSDKGSIPDRFSAQQFSDYHSELNMSSLELGDSALYFCASSPPDRAYEQYFGPGTRLTVT.

The chain carries TRBV2 and TRBJ2-7; D tentatively fits TRBD1 or TRBD2 (6 bases each). The CDR3 is 13 residues long. The germline V gene encodes CDR1 SNHLY and CDR2 FYNNEI. V was cut by 10 bases and J by 2 bases, with 15 bases left in between. This CDR3 reads CATSGALTYEQYF. The CDR3 DNA follows: TGTGCCACCTCGGGGGCGCTTACCTACGAGCAGTACTTC.

As DNA, the CDR3 is TGTGCCAGCAGTTACAGGGGGGATTTGAACACTGAAGCTTTCTTT. Translated, it gives CASSYRGDLNTEAFF. The genes are TRBV28 and TRBJ1-1; 8 nucleotides align to TRBD1. The CDR3 totals 15 residues. V shed 4 bases, J shed 0 bases, and the junction held 4 bases outside the gene matches. From germline, CDR1 is MDHEN and CDR2 SYDVKM. Combining the CDR3 with reference TRBV28 and TRBJ1-1 gives the whole variable domain DVKVTQSSRYLVKRTGEKVFLECVQDMDHENMFWYRQDPGLGLRLIYFSYDVKMKEKGDIPEGYSVSREKKERFSLILESASTNQTSMYLCASSYRGDLNTEAFFGQGTRLTVV.

As for this clone: Distinct nucleotide sequences in the sample also encode this CDR3. The chain links TRBV2 to TRBJ2-7, with no clear D. The V gene's germline CDR1 is SNHLY and CDR2 FYNNEI. This CDR3 contains 13 residues. V was trimmed by 4 bases and J by 1 base, leaving 8 bases between them. CDR3 residues: CASSVTPSYEQYF. CDR3 nucleotides: TGTGCCAGCAGTGTGACTCCTTCCTACGAGCAGTACTTC.

The gene calls are TRBV2 and TRBJ1-5, with D perhaps matching TRBD1 (5 bases). This CDR3 region has 14 residues. Germline V gives CDR1 SNHLY, CDR2 FYNNEI. V lost 5 bases, J lost 5 bases, and 13 bases lay in between. CDR3: CASSPPGSDQPQHF. The CDR3 DNA follows: TGTGCCAGCAGTCCCCCAGGGTCAGATCAGCCCCAGCATTTT.

The rearrangement joins TRBV19 to TRBJ2-3; D gene unclear. Germline loops: CDR1 LNHDA, CDR2 SQIVND (reference sequence). This CDR3 has 15 residues. Trimming took off 4 bases at V and 2 bases at J, with 13 bases between the two ends. The CDR3, as DNA: TGTGCCAGTAGTACAACCCCAGGCTACACAGATACGCAGTATTTT. This sequence encodes CASSTTPGYTDTQYF.

The chain joins TRBV25-1 to TRBJ2-2, with D possibly TRBD1 on 5 matching bases. Trimming pared 2 bases from V and 2 bases from J, leaving 9 bases between. CDR1 is MGHDK and CDR2 is SYGVNS in the germline V gene. The CDR3 contains 15 residues. In nucleotides, the CDR3 is TGTGCCAGCAGTGAAATCGACAGCAACACCGGGGAGCTGTTTTTT. It specifies CASSEIDSNTGELFF.

The genes are TRBV27 and TRBJ2-1; a weak D match, TRBD2 (6 bases). The CDR3 sequence is 15 residues long. Trimming pared 3 bases from V and 3 bases from J, leaving 12 bases between. CDR1 MNHEY and CDR2 SMNVEV come from the germline V gene (reference sequence). Here the CDR3 reads CASSFLSGSYNEQFF. The CDR3 nucleotides read TGTGCCAGCAGTTTTCTTAGCGGAAGCTACAATGAGCAGTTCTTC.

The chain recombines TRBV4-3 with TRBJ2-7; a weak D match, TRBD2 (6 bases). Trimming removed 0 bases at V and 0 bases at J, with 12 bases between. The length of the CDR3 is 16 residues. Germline V CDR1 and CDR2: LGHNA, YSLEER. CDR3 protein: CASSQEEGTSSYEQYF. The CDR3 bases are TGCGCCAGCAGCCAAGAGGAGGGGACCAGCTCCTACGAGCAGTACTTC.

This chain links TRBV5-4 with TRBJ1-2; D not certain. Germline-derived CDR1 and CDR2 are SGHNT and YYREEE (reference sequence). This CDR3 has 15 amino acids. The V end was cut by 0 bases, the J end by 4 bases, with 13 bases between. CDR3 loop: CASSLVEGQSYGYTF. In DNA, the CDR3 is TGTGCCAGCAGCTTGGTAGAGGGCCAGAGCTATGGCTACACCTTC.